This T cell receptor beta chain was found in a study of technical replicates of blood from several donors. J was trimmed by 2 bases and V by 8 bases; bases with no gene match: 4. The CDR3 spans 14 residues. Per germline, CDR1 SGHAT and CDR2 FQDESV (reference sequence). Profiling relied on immunoSEQ multiplex PCR, and the TCRdb table lists in-frame clones only, not all of them. This table holds some 80,000 clones, about 97% found once. V usage is TRBV11-1 and J usage is TRBJ2-1; 9 bases align to TRBD2. Sequenced sample: T cells isolated from PBMCs. The clonotype was recovered from a human donor in good health. DNA of the CDR3: TGTGCCAGCGGGATAGCGGGAGCCTACAATGAGCAGTTCTTC. Residues: CASGIAGAYNEQFF.